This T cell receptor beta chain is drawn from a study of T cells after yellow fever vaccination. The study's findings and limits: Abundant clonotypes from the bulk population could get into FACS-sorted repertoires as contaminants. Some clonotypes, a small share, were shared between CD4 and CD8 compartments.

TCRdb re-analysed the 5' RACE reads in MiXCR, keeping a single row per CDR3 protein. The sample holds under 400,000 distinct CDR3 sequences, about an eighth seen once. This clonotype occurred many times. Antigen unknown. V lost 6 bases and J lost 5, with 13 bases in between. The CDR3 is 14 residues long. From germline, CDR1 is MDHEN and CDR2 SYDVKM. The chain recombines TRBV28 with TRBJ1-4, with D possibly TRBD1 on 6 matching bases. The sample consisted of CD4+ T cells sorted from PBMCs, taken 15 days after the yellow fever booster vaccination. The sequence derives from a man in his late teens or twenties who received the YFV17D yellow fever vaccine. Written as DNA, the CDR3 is TGTGCCAGCAGCACAGGGCCTCTCAATGAAAAACTGTTTTTT. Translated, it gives CASSTGPLNEKLFF.